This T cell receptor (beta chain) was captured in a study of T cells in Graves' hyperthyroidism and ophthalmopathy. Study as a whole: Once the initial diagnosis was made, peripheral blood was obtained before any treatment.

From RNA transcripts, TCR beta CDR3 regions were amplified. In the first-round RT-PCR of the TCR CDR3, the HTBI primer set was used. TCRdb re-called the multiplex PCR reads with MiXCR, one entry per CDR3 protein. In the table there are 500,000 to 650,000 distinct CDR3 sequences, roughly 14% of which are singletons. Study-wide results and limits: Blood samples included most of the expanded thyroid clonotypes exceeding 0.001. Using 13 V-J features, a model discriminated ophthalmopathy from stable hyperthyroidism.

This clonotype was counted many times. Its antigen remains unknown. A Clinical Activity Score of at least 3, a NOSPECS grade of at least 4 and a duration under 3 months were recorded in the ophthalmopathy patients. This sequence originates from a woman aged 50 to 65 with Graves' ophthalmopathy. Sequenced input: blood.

CDR3 bases: TGTGCCAGCAGTTACTTCAGCGGGAGAGGGAATGAGCAGTTCTTC. Residues: CASSYFSGRGNEQFF. The chain is built from TRBV6-2 or TRBV6-3 and TRBJ2-1; 8 nucleotides line up with TRBD2. The CDR3 has 15 residues. The J segment lost 7 bases and the V segment lost 1 base, leaving 6 bases of the junction unmatched. Germline V lookup: CDR1 MNHEY, CDR2 SVGEGT.